This TCR beta chain was captured by sequencing in a study of OX40 agonist ivuxolimab in advanced cancers. V dropped 2 bases and J dropped 10 bases, with 17 bases sitting between them. The germline V gene has CDR1 SQVTM and CDR2 ANQGSEA. The CDR3 spans 13 residues. A note on this clone: Its matching antigen is unknown.

Drawing of blood for sampling happened at baseline, at cycle 4 day 1, and at cycle 7 day 1. This table comes from immunoSEQ multiplex PCR, and its TCRdb copy is limited to in-frame clones, with some not included. The profile shows 37,000 or so clones, 74% of them singletons. Study-level results: CD4+ T cells averaged fewer expanded clones than CD8+ T cells. Low normalized T-cell clonal expansion also characterized some of the nonresponders.

The source is an adult with an advanced solid tumor such as melanoma, head and neck, liver or kidney cancer. This sequence joins TRBV29-1 and TRBJ1-2; D is unresolved. The sequencing used CD4+ or CD8+ T cells sorted from blood, collected in a trial of the OX40 agonist ivuxolimab. The CDR3 coding sequence is TGCAGCGTTGAACCGTTAGCTGACTATCTCTACACCTTC. The encoded protein is CSVEPLADYLYTF.